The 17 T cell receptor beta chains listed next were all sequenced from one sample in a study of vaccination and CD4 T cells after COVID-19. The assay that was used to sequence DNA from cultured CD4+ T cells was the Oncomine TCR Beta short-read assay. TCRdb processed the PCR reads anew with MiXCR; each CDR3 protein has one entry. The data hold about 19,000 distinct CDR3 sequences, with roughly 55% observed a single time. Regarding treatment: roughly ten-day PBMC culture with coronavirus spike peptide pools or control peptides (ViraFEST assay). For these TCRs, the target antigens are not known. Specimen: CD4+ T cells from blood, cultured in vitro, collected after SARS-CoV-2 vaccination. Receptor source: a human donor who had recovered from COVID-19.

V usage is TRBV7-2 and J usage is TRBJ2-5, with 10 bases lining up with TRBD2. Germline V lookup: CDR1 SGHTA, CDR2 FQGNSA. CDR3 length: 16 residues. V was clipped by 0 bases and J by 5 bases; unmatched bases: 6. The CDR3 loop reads CASSLARTSGGETQYF. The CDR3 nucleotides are TGTGCCAGCAGCTTAGCGCGGACTAGCGGTGGCGAGACCCAGTACTTC.

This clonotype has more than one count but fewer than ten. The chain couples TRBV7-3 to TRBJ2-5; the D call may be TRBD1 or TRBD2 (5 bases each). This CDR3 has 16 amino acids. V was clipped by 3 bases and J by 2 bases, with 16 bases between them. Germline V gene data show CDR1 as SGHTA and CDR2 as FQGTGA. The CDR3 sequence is CASSFGTFTNQETQYF. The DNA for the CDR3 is TGTGCCAGCAGCTTTGGGACCTTCACTAATCAAGAGACCCAGTACTTC.

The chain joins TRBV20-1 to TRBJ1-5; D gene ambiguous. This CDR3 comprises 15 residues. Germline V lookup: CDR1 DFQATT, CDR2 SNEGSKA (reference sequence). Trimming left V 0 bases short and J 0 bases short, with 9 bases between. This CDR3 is CSARDYRDSNQPQHF. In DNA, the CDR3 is TGCAGTGCTAGAGATTACAGAGATAGCAATCAGCCCCAGCATTTT.

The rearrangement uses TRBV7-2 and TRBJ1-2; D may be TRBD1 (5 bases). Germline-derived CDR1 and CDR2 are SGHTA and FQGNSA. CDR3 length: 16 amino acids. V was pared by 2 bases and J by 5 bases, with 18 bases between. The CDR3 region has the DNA TGTGCCAGCAGCTTAAAACGCAGGGACCCCCTTTATGGCTACACCTTC. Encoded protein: CASSLKRRDPLYGYTF. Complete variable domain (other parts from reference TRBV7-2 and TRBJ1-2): GAGVSQSPSNKVTEKGKDVELRCDPISGHTALYWYRQSLGQGLEFLIYFQGNSAPDKSGLPSDRFSAERTGGSVSTLTIQRTQQEDSAVYLCASSLKRRDPLYGYTFGSGTRLTVV.

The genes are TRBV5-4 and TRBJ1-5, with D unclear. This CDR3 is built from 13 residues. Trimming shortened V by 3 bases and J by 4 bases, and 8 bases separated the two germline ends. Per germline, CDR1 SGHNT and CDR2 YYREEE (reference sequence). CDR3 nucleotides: TGTGCCAGCAGCTCAGACCCTAATCAGCCCCAGCATTTT. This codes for CASSSDPNQPQHF.

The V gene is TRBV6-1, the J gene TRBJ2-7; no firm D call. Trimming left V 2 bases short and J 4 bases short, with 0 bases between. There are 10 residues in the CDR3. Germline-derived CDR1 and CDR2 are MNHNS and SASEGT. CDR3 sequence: CASSEYEQYF. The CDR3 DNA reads TGTGCCAGCAGTGAATACGAGCAGTACTTC.

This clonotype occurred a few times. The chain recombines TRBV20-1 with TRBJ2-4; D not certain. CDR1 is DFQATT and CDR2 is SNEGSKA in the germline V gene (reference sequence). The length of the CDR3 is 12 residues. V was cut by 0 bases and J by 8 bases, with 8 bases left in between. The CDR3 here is CSARDSPDIQYF. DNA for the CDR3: TGCAGTGCTAGAGATTCTCCGGACATTCAGTACTTC.

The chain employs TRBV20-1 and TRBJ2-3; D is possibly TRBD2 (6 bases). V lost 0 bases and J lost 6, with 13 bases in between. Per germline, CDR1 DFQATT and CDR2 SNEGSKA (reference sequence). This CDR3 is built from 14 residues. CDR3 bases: TGCAGTGCTAGAGATCTAGCGTGGGGGGATACGCAGTATTTT. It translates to CSARDLAWGDTQYF.

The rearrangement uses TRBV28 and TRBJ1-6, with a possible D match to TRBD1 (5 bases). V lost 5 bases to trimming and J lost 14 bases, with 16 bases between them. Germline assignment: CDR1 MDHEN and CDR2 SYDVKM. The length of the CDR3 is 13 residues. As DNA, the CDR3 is TGTGCCAGCAGTAACTCGGGACCTATCGCCCTCCACTTT. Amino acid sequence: CASSNSGPIALHF.

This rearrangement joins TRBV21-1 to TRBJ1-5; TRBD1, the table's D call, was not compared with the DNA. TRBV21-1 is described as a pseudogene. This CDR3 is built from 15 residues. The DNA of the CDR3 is TGTGCCAGCAGCAACGGCAGGGGACATAATCAGCCCCAGCATTTT. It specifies CASSNGRGHNQPQHF.

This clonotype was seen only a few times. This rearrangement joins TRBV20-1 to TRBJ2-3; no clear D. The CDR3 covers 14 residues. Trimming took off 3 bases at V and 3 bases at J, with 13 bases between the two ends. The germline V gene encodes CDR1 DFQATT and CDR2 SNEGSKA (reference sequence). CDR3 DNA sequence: TGCAGTGCTAGCCGTCTTCCAGCAACAGATACGCAGTATTTT. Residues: CSASRLPATDTQYF.

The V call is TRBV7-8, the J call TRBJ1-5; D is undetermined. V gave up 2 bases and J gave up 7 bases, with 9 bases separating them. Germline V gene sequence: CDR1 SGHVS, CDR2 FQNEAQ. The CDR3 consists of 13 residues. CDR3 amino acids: CASSLYPGQPQHF. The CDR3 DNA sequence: TGTGCCAGCAGCTTATATCCGGGACAGCCCCAGCATTTT.

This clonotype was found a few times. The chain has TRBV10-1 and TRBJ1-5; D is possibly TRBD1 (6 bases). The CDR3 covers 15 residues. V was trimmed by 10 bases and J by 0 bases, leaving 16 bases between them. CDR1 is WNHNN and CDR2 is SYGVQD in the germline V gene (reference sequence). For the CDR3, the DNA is TGCGCCACCTTAGGGGGGCACTATAGCAATCAGCCCCAGCATTTT. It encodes CATLGGHYSNQPQHF.

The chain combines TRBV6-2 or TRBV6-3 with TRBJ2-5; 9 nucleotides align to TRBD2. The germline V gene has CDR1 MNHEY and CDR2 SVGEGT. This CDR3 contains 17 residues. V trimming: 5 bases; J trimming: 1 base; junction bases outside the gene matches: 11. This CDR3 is CASSRPWERGVQETQYF. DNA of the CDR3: TGTGCCAGCAGTCGCCCCTGGGAGCGGGGGGTCCAAGAGACCCAGTACTTC.

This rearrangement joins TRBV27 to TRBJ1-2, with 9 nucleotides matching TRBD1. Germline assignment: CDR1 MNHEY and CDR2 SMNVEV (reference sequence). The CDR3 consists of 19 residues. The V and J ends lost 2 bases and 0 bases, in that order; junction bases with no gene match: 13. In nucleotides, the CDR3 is TGTGCCAGCAGTTTACTCGGCGCGGGACAGGGAACGCCTAACTATGGCTACACCTTC. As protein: CASSLLGAGQGTPNYGYTF.

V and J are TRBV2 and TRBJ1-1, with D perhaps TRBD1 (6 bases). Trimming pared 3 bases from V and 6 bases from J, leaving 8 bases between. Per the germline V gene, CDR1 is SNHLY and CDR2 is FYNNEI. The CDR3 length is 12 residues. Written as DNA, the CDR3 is TGTGCCAGCAGTGAGCAGGGGCCTGAAGCTTTCTTT. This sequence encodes CASSEQGPEAFF. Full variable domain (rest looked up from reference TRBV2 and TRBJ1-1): EPEVTQTPSHQVTQMGQEVILRCVPISNHLYFYWYRQILGQKVEFLVSFYNNEISEKSEIFDDQFSVERPDGSNFTLKIRSTKLEDSAMYFCASSEQGPEAFFGQGTRLTVV.

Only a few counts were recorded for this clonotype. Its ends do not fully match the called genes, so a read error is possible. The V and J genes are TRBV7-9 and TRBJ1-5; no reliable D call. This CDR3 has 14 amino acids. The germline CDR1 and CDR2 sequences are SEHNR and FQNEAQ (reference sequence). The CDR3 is CASSLGDFNQPQHF. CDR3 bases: TGTGCCAGCAGCTTAGGAGATTTCAATCAGCCTCAGCATTTT.